This T cell receptor beta chain appears in the sequencing data of a study of blood T cell repertoires in COVID-19. Looking at the study overall: COVID-19 samples, acute and convalescent, were from the United States, Italy and Spain. T cells, B-cell-depleted T cells, or PBMCs provided the cDNA or gDNA that served as material.

TCRdb's copy holds only in-frame clones and misses some; the assay was immunoSEQ multiplex PCR. In the table there are roughly 250,000 clones, 75% to 90% of which are singletons. The age range of participants was 18 to 89 years, with residence in 20 to 25 US areas. Unmatched junction bases numbered 5, after V lost 3 bases and J lost 4 bases. Germline assignment: CDR1 SGHRS and CDR2 YFSETQ. The length of the CDR3 is 16 residues. The sample comprised PBMCs or T cells enriched from blood (not recorded which). The sequence was collected from a man over 45 who had been exposed to COVID-19. This sequence joins TRBV5-1 and TRBJ2-2; TRBD2 matches 11 bases. The CDR3, as DNA: TGCGCCAGCAGCTCCCTAGCGGGGGGATTCACCGGGGAGCTGTTTTTT. It is translated as CASSSLAGGFTGELFF.